This T cell receptor beta chain was found in a study of blood T cell repertoires in COVID-19. Study context: The origin of the acute and convalescent COVID-19 samples was the United States, Italy and Spain.

This CDR3 contains 13 residues. Between the trimmed V and J ends, which lost 0 bases and 2 bases, there was a span of 5 bases. Per the germline V gene, CDR1 is SGHNT and CDR2 is YYREEE (reference sequence). Method: immunoSEQ multiplex PCR; TCRdb's copy keeps in-frame clones and lacks some. The sample includes about 210,000 clones, roughly 77% of them seen just once. The chain recombines TRBV5-4 with TRBJ1-2; D is ambiguous. Sample: PBMCs or T cells enriched from blood (not recorded which). This clonotype was obtained from a man aged 40-50 years who had recovered from COVID-19. The CDR3: CASSLAGNYGYTF. In DNA, the CDR3 is TGTGCCAGCAGCTTGGCCGGGAACTATGGCTACACCTTC.